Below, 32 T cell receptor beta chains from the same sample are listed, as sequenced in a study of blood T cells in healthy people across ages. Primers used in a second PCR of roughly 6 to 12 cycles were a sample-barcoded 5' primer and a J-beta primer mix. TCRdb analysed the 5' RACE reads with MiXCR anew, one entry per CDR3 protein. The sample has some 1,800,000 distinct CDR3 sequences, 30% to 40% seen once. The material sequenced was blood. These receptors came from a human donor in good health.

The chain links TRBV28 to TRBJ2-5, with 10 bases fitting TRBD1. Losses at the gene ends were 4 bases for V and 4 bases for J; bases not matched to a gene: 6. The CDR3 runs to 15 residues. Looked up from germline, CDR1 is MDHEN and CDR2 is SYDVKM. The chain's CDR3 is CASSSHRTGGETQYF. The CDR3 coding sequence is TGTGCCAGCAGTTCGCATCGGACAGGGGGAGAGACCCAGTACTTC. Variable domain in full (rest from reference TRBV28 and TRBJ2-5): DVKVTQSSRYLVKRTGEKVFLECVQDMDHENMFWYRQDPGLGLRLIYFSYDVKMKEKGDIPEGYSVSREKKERFSLILESASTNQTSMYLCASSSHRTGGETQYFGPGTRLLVL.

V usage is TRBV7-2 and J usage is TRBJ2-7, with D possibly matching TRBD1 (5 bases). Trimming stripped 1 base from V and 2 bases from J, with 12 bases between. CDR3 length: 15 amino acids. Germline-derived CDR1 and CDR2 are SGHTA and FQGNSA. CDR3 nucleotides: TGTGCCAGCAGCTTAGACCCAGGGTTTCCCTACGAGCAGTACTTC. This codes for CASSLDPGFPYEQYF.

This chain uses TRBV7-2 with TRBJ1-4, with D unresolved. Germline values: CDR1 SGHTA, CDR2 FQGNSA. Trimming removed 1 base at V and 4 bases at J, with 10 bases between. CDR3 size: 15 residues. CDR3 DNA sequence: TGTGCCAGCAGCTTAGAGAAGGGTTATAATGAAAAACTGTTTTTT. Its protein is CASSLEKGYNEKLFF.

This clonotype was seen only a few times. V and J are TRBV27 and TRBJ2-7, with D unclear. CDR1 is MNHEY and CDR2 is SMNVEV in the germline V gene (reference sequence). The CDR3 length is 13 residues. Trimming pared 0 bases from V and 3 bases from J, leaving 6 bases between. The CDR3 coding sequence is TGTGCCAGCAGTTTATCGGCCTACTACGAGCAGTACTTC. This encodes CASSLSAYYEQYF.

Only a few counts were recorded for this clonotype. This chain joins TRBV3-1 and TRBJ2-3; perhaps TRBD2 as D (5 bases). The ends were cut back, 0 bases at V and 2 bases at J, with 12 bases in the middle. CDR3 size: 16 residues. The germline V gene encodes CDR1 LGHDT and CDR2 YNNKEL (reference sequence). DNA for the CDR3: TGTGCCAGCAGCCAAGATCGGAGCGGTCCCACAGATACGCAGTATTTT. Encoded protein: CASSQDRSGPTDTQYF.

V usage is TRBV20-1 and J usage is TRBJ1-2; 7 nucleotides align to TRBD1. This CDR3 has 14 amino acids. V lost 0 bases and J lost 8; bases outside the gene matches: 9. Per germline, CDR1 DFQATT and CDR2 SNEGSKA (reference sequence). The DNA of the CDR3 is TGCAGTGCTAGAGATCGCGTAACAGGGGAAGGCTACACCTTC. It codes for CSARDRVTGEGYTF.

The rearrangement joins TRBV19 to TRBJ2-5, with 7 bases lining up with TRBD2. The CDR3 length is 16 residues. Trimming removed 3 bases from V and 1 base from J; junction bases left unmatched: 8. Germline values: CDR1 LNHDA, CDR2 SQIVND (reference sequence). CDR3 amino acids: CASSISLSGGQETQYF. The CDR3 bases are TGTGCCAGTAGTATTTCGCTCTCGGGGGGCCAAGAGACCCAGTACTTC.

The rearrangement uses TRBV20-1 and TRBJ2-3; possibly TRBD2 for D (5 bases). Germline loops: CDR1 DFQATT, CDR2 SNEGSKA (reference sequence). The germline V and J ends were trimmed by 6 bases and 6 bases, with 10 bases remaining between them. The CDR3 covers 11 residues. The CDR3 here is CSAQRGDTQYF. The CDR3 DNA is TGCAGTGCCCAGAGAGGGGATACGCAGTATTTT.

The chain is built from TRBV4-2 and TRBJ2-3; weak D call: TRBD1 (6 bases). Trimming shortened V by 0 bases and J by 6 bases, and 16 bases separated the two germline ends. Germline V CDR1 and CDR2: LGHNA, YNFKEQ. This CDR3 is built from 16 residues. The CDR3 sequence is CASSQEGRGDLDTQYF. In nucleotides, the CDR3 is TGTGCCAGCAGCCAAGAGGGCAGGGGCGACCTTGATACGCAGTATTTT.

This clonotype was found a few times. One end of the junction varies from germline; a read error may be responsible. The CDR3 spells CASSSLVSVKTEAFF. CDR3 coding DNA: TGTGCCAGCAGCAGCCTTGTATCGGTGAAGACTGAAGCTTTCTTT. V is TRBV7-2 and J is TRBJ1-1; D is undetermined. The germline gives CDR1 SGHTA, CDR2 FQGNSA. This CDR3 is 15 amino acids long.

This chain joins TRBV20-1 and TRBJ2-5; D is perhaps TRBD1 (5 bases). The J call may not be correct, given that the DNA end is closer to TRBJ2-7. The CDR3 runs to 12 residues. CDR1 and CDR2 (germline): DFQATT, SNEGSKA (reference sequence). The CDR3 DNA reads TGCAGTGCCAGACCGGACATTTACGAGCAGTACTTC. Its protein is CSARPDIYEQYF.

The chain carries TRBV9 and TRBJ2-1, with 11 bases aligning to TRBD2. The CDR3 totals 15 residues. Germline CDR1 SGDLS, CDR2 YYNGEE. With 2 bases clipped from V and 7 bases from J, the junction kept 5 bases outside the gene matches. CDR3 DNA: TGTGCCAGCAGCGTTAGCGGGGGGGCCGGTAATGAGCAGTTCTTC. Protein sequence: CASSVSGGAGNEQFF. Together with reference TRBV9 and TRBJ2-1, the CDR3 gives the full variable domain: DSGVTQTPKHLITATGQRVTLRCSPRSGDLSVYWYQQSLDQGLQFLIQYYNGEERAKGNILERFSAQQFPDLHSELNLSSLELGDSALYFCASSVSGGAGNEQFFGPGTRLTVL.

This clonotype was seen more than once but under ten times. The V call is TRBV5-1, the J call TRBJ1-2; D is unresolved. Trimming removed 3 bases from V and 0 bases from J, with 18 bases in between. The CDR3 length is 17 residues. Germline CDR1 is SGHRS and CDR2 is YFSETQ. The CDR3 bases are TGCGCCAGCAGCTCCCGGGATTTTCTCCTACCTAACTATGGCTACACCTTC. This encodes CASSSRDFLLPNYGYTF.

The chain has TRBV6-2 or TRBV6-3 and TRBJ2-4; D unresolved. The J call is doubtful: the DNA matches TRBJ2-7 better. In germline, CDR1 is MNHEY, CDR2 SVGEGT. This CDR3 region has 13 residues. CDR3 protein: CASSYRIRNEQYF. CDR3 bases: TGTGCCAGCAGTTATCGGATCCGAAACGAGCAGTACTTC.

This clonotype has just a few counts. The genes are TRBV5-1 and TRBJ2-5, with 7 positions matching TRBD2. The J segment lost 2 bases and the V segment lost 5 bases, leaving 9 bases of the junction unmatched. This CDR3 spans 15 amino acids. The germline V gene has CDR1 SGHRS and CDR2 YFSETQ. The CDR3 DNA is TGCGCCAGCAGTTTATGGGGGGGTCCTCAAGAGACCCAGTACTTC. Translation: CASSLWGGPQETQYF.

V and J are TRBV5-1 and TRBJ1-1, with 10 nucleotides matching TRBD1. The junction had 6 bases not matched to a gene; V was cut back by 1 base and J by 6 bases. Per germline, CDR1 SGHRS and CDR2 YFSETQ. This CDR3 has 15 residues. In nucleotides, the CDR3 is TGCGCCAGCAGCTTGCAGGACAGGGGGTTACCTGAAGCTTTCTTT. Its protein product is CASSLQDRGLPEAFF.

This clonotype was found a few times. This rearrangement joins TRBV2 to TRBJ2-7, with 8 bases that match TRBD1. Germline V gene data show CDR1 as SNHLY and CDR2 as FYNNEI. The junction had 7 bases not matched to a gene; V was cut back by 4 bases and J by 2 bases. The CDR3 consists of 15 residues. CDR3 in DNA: TGTGCCAGCAGTGTGGGCAGGGGGCTTACCTACGAGCAGTACTTC. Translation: CASSVGRGLTYEQYF.

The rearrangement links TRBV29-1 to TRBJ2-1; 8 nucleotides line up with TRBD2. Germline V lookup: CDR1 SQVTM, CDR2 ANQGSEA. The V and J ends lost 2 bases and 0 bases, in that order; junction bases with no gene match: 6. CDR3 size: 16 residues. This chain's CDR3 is CSVELAGGCSYNEQFF. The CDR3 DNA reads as TGCAGCGTTGAACTAGCGGGCGGATGCTCCTACAATGAGCAGTTCTTC.

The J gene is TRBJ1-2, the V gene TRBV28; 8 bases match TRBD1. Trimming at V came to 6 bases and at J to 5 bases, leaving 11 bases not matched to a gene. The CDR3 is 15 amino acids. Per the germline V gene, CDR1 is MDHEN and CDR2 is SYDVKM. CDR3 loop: CASSPRQGNIYGYTF. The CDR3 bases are TGTGCCAGCAGCCCCAGACAGGGGAATATTTATGGCTACACCTTC.

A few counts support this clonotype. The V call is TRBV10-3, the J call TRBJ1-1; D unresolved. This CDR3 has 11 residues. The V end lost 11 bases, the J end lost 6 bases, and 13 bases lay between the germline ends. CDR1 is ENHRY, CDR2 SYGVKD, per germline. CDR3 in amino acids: CAARDVAEAFF. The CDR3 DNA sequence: TGTGCCGCCCGAGACGTTGCTGAAGCTTTCTTT.

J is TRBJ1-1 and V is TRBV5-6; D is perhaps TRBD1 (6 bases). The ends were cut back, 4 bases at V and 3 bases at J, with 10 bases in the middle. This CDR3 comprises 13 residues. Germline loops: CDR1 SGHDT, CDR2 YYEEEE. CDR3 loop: CASSRTVYTEAFF. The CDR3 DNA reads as TGTGCCAGCAGCAGGACAGTATACACTGAAGCTTTCTTT.

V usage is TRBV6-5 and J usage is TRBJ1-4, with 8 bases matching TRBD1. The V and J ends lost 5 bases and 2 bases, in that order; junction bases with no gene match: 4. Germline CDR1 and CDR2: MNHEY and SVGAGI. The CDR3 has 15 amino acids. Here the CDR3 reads CASSPRGLTNEKLFF. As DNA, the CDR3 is TGTGCCAGCAGTCCCAGGGGGCTGACTAATGAAAAACTGTTTTTT.

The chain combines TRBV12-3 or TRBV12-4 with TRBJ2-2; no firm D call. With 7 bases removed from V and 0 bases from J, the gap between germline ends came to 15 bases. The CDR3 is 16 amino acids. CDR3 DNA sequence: TGTGCCAGCACCAATTATAGGTCCGCGAACACCGGGGAGCTGTTTTTT. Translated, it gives CASTNYRSANTGELFF.

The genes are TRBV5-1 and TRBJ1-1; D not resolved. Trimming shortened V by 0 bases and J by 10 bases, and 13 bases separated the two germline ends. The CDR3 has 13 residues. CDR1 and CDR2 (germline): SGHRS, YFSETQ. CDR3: CASSLEAALGAFF. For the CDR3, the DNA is TGCGCCAGCAGCTTGGAGGCCGCCCTCGGAGCTTTCTTT.

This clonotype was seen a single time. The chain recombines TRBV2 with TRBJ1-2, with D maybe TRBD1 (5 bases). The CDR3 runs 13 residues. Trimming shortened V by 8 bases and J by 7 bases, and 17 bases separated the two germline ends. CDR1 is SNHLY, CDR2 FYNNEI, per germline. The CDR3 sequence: CASSGTEGSGYTF. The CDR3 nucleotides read TGTGCCAGCTCCGGGACGGAGGGATCTGGCTACACCTTC.

The CDR3 DNA is TGTGCCAGCAGCCAAGTAGCCGGGGGTATGAGTACTGAAGCTTTCTTT. This encodes CASSQVAGGMSTEAFF. The gene calls are TRBV14 and TRBJ1-1; D possibly corresponds to TRBD1 (5 bases). Trimming pared 1 base from V and 5 bases from J, leaving 17 bases between. This CDR3 is built from 16 residues. Germline values: CDR1 SGHDN, CDR2 FVKESK.

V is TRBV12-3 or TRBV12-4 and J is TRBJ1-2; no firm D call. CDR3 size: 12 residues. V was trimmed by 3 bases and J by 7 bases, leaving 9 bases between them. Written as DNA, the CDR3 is TGTGCCAGCAGTTTGAGCAGTGGTGGCTACACCTTC. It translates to CASSLSSGGYTF.

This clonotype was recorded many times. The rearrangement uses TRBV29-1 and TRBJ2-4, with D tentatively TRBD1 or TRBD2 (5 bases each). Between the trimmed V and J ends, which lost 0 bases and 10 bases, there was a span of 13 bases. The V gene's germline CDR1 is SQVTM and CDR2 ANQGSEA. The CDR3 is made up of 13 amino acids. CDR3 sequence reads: CSVEDGNGGIQYF. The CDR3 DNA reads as TGCAGCGTTGAAGATGGGAATGGGGGAATTCAGTACTTC. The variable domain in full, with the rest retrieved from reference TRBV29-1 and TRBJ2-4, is SAVISQKPSRDICQRGTSLTIQCQVDSQVTMMFWYRQQPGQSLTLIATANQGSEATYESGFVIDKFPISRPNLTFSTLTVSNMSPEDSSIYLCSVEDGNGGIQYFGAGTRLSVL.

The CDR3 DNA follows: TGTGCCAGCAGTTATGCGGGACAGGAATACAATGAGCAGTTCTTC. As protein: CASSYAGQEYNEQFF. V usage is TRBV6-2 or TRBV6-3 and J usage is TRBJ2-1; 8 nucleotides agree with TRBD1. Unmatched junction bases numbered 5, after V lost 3 bases and J lost 4 bases. Germline CDR1 MNHEY, CDR2 SVGEGT. This CDR3 has 15 residues.

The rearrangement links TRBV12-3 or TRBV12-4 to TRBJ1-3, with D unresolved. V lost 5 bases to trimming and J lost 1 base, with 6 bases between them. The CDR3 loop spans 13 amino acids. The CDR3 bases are TGTGCCAGCAGTAGGCAGTCTGGAAACACCATATATTTT. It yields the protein CASSRQSGNTIYF.

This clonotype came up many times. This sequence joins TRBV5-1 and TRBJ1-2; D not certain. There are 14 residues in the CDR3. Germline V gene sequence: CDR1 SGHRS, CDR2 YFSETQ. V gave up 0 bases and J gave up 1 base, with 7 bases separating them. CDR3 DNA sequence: TGCGCCAGCAGCTTGGACTCTTTTAACTATGGCTACACCTTC. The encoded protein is CASSLDSFNYGYTF.

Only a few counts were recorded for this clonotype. The CDR3 here is CSVGGQGGYSYEQYF. As DNA, the CDR3 is TGCAGCGTTGGAGGACAAGGGGGATACAGCTACGAGCAGTACTTC. The rearrangement links TRBV29-1 to TRBJ2-7, with D tentatively TRBD1 (6 bases). The CDR3 consists of 15 residues. V lost 4 bases to trimming and J lost 3 bases, with 19 bases between them. Looked up from germline, CDR1 is SQVTM and CDR2 is ANQGSEA.